This T cell receptor beta chain was identified during a study of T cells in Graves' hyperthyroidism and ophthalmopathy. Trimming took off 2 bases at V and 2 bases at J, with 9 bases between the two ends. Germline CDR1 MNHNS, CDR2 SASEGT. The CDR3 has 14 residues. Those with hyperthyroidism were 18 to 65 years old, newly diagnosed, and ill for under 2 months. Uncontrolled infection, other autoimmune disease, pregnancy or lactation led to exclusion. The PBMCs studied were ones that came from about 10 ml fresh peripheral blood. The investigators amplified TCR beta CDR3 regions from RNA transcripts. The TCR CDR3 was amplified in a first-round RT-PCR using the HTBI primer set. TCRdb processed the multiplex PCR reads anew with MiXCR; each CDR3 protein has one entry. The sample lists a few hundred thousand distinct CDR3 sequences, around a quarter occurring once. This clonotype was counted ten times or more.

Sample: blood. The source is a man in his forties or fifties with Graves' hyperthyroidism. The chain uses TRBV6-1 and TRBJ2-5; D possibly corresponds to TRBD2 (5 bases). CDR3 sequence: CASSERTLQETQYF. In DNA form, the CDR3 reads TGTGCCAGCAGTGAAAGGACTCTACAAGAGACCCAGTACTTC.